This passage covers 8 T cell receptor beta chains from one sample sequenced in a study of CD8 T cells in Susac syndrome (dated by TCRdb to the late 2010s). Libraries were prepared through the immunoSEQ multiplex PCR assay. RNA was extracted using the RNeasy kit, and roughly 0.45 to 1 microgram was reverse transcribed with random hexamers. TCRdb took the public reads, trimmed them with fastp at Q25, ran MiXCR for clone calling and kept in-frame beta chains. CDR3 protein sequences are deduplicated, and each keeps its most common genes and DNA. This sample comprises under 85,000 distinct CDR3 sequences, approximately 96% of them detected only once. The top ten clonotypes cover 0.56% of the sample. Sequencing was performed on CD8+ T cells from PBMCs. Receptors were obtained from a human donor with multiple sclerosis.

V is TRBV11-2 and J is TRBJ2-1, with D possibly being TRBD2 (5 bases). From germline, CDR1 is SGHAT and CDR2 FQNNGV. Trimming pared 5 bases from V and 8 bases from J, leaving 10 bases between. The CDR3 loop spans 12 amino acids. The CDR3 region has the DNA TGTGCCAGCAGCGGCGAGAGGGATGAGCAGTTCTTC. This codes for CASSGERDEQFF.

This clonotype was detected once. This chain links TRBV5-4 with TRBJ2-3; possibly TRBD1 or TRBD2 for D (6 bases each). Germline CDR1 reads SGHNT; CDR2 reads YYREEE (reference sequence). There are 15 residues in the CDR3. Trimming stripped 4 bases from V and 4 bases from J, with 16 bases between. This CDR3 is CASSVGEGGPDTQYF. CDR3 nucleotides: TGTGCCAGCAGCGTGGGCGAGGGGGGCCCAGATACGCAGTATTTT.

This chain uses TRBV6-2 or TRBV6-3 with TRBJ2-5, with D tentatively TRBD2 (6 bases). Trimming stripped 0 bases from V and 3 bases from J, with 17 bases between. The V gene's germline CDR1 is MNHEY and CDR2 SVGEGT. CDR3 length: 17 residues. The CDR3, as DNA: TGTGCCAGCAGTTACTCGAACTTTCGCCTAGCGAAAGAGACCCAGTACTTC. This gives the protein CASSYSNFRLAKETQYF.

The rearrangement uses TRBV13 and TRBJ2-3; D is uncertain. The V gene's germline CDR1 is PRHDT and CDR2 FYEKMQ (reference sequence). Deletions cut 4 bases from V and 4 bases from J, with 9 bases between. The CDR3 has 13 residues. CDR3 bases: TGTGCCAGCAGCTCGTCGACCCCAGATACGCAGTATTTT. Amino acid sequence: CASSSSTPDTQYF.

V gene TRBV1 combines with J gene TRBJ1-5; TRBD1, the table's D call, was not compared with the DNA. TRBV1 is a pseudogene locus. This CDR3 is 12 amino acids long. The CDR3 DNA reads TGCACCAGCAGCCATGAACCGGGACAGGGGCATTTT. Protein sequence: CTSSHEPGQGHF.

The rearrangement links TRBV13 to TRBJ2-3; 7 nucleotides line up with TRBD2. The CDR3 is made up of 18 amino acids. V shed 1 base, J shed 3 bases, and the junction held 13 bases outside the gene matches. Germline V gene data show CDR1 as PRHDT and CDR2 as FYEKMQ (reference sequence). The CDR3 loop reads CASSLAMETSSGTDTQYF. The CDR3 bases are TGTGCCAGCAGCTTAGCTATGGAGACTAGCTCCGGTACAGATACGCAGTATTTT.

Here the CDR3 DNA reads TGTGCCTGGAGACTAGCGGGGGGGCCTCATGAGCAGTTCTTC. It is translated as CAWRLAGGPHEQFF. This chain joins TRBV30 and TRBJ2-1; TRBD2 matches 13 bases. J lost 8 bases, V lost 3 bases, and 4 bases had no gene match. Germline V gene data show CDR1 as GTSNPN and CDR2 as SVGIG (reference sequence). The CDR3 extends over 14 amino acids.

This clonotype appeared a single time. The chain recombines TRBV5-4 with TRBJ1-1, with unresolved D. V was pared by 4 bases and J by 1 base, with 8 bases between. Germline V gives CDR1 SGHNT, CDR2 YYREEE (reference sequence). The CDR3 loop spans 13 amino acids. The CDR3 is CASSQTENTEAFF. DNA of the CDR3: TGTGCCAGCAGCCAGACTGAGAACACTGAAGCTTTCTTT.